Listed below are T cell receptor beta chains from one sample, sequenced in a study of lymphopenia after photon versus proton radiotherapy. The table came from immunoSEQ multiplex PCR; TCRdb's copy has only in-frame clones and leaves some out. Of about 53,000 clones listed, around 82% are singletons. The specimen comprised peripheral blood, sampled from a patient treated with photon-based radiotherapy. The receptor set was obtained from a man aged 45-65 years with gastric cancer. The CDR3 runs from the conserved cysteine through the conserved F or W. Each record gives: V gene, J gene, CDR3 protein.

v_gene: TRBV29-1
j_gene: TRBJ2-7
CDR3aa: CSVGLPTYEQYF

v_gene: TRBV7-9
j_gene: TRBJ1-1
CDR3aa: CASSSVRVGLEAFF

v_gene: TRBV28
j_gene: TRBJ1-5
CDR3aa: CASSSGQMGVYGSNQPQHF

v_gene: TRBV5-6
j_gene: TRBJ1-2
CDR3aa: CASRRDYGYTF

v_gene: TRBV9
j_gene: TRBJ1-1
CDR3aa: CASSVARGGTEAFF

v_gene: TRBV11-2
j_gene: TRBJ2-1
CDR3aa: CASRFTGRGLYNEQFF

v_gene: TRBV28
j_gene: TRBJ2-7
CDR3aa: CASSLPGTSFEQYF

v_gene: TRBV19
j_gene: TRBJ1-1
CDR3aa: CASSIESGRNTEAFF

v_gene: TRBV25-1
j_gene: TRBJ2-2
CDR3aa: CASGKRTGTANTGELFF

v_gene: TRBV7-2
j_gene: TRBJ1-1
CDR3aa: CASSLNRGTEAFF

v_gene: TRBV2
j_gene: TRBJ1-2
CDR3aa: CASSGPRGPNYGYTF

v_gene: TRBV5-1
j_gene: TRBJ2-7
CDR3aa: CASSLARVSGTYSYEQYF

v_gene: TRBV5-1
j_gene: TRBJ2-2
CDR3aa: CASSPGGQNTGELFF

v_gene: TRBV28
j_gene: TRBJ1-6
CDR3aa: CASTPPRGALHF

v_gene: TRBV19
j_gene: TRBJ1-2
CDR3aa: CASSIDPEYGYTF

v_gene: TRBV7-2
j_gene: TRBJ2-7
CDR3aa: CASSLVGWREGSYEQYF

v_gene: TRBV18
j_gene: TRBJ2-5
CDR3aa: CASSPASGAQETQYF

v_gene: TRBV4-2
j_gene: TRBJ1-4
CDR3aa: CASSPVRTGDEKLFF

v_gene: TRBV19
j_gene: TRBJ2-7
CDR3aa: CASTEDRAPYEQYF

v_gene: TRBV21-1
j_gene: TRBJ1-2
CDR3aa: CASRSHEGGQGDGGYTF

v_gene: TRBV5-1
j_gene: TRBJ1-2
CDR3aa: CASSSRQGSGYTF

v_gene: TRBV7-2
j_gene: TRBJ2-7
CDR3aa: CASSLGVGPNYEQYF

v_gene: TRBV5-1
j_gene: TRBJ2-5
CDR3aa: CASSSRDRGLAETQYF

v_gene: TRBV12-5
j_gene: TRBJ2-7
CDR3aa: CASGLALGDEQYF

v_gene: TRBV18
j_gene: TRBJ1-1
CDR3aa: CASSGKGGTEAFF

v_gene: TRBV7-8
j_gene: TRBJ2-1
CDR3aa: CASSPAEVTNEQFF

v_gene: TRBV30
j_gene: TRBJ2-1
CDR3aa: CAWRVPPGNEQFF

v_gene: TRBV2
j_gene: TRBJ2-3
CDR3aa: CASSFSGTSGTTDTQYF

v_gene: TRBV6-5
j_gene: TRBJ1-1
CDR3aa: CASSWGPGRKTEAFF

v_gene: TRBV25-1
j_gene: TRBJ2-5
CDR3aa: CASSELGGGETQYF